The clone carrying this TCR beta chain was seen once. What it recognizes is unknown. At the DNA level, this CDR3 is encoded by other sequences in the same sample as well. This record belongs to a study of Ad26.COV2.S vaccination and SARS-CoV-2 variants. General study points: Estimates derived from TCR breadth and depth analyses may have underestimated total T cell responses.

Repertoires were generated with immunoSEQ multiplex PCR, while TCRdb's copy carries only in-frame clones and drops some. This table has hundreds of thousands of clones, about nine tenths appearing once. There are 14 residues in the CDR3. The germline V gene encodes CDR1 LNHDA and CDR2 SQIVND (reference sequence). The V gene end was trimmed by 1 base and the J gene end by 4 bases; junction bases not matched to a gene: 3. Specified treatment: roughly 18 received Ad26.COV2.S at low or high dose, single or two shots; 5 received placebo; per-sample allocation not given. Sampling took place 63 days after the first vaccine or placebo injection. The vaccine delivered Wuhan-strain SARS-CoV-2 spike through an Ad26 vector.

V usage is TRBV19 and J usage is TRBJ2-7; TRBD1 agrees at 8 bases. The TCR sequence derives from a person between 18 and 65 years old who received the Ad26.COV2.S COVID-19 vaccine or a placebo. The input for sequencing was peripheral blood, taken in a trial of Ad26.COV2.S vaccine versus placebo. The CDR3 nucleotides are TGTGCCAGTAGTATAGGGACAGGGTCATACGAGCAGTACTTC. Translation gives CASSIGTGSYEQYF.